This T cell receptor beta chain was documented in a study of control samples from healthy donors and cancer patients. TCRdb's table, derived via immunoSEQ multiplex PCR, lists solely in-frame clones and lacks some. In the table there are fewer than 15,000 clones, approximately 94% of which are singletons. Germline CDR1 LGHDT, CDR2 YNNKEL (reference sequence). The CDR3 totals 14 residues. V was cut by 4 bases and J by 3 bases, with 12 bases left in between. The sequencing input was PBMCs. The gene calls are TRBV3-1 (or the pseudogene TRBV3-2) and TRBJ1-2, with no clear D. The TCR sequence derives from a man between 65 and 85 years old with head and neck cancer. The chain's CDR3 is CASSLQYTDYGYTF. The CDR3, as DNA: TGTGCCAGCAGCCTTCAATATACCGACTATGGCTACACCTTC.